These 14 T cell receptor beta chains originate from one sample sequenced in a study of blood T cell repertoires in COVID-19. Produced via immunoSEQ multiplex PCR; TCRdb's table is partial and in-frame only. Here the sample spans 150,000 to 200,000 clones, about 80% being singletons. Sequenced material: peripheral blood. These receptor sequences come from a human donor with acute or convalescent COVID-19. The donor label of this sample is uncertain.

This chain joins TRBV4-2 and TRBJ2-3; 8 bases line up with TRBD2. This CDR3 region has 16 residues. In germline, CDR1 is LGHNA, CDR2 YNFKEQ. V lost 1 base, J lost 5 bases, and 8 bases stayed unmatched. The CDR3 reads CASSQALAGYRDTQYF. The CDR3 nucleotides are TGTGCCAGCAGCCAAGCTCTAGCGGGCTACAGAGATACGCAGTATTTT.

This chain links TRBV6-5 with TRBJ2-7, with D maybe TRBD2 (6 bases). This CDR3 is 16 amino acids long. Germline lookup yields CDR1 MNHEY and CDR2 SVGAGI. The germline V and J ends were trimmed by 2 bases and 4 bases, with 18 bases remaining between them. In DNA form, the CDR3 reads TGTGCCAGCAGTTACGTCGGGAGCGTGGGGTCGTACGAGCAGTACTTC. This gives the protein CASSYVGSVGSYEQYF.

The CDR3 spells CASSPGQYNSPLHF. The CDR3 nucleotides are TGTGCCAGCAGCCCCGGACAGTATAATTCACCCCTCCACTTT. The chain uses TRBV3-1 (or the pseudogene TRBV3-2) and TRBJ1-6; a possible D gene is TRBD1 (6 bases). Trimming shortened V by 4 bases and J by 4 bases, and 8 bases separated the two germline ends. Germline CDR1 reads LGHDT; CDR2 reads YNNKEL (reference sequence). The CDR3 spans 14 residues.

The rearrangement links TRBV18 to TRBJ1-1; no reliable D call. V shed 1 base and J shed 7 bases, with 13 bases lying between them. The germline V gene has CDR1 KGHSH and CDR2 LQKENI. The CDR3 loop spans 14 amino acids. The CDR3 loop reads CASSPLSGGDEAFF. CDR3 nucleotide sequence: TGTGCCAGCTCACCACTATCGGGAGGAGATGAAGCTTTCTTT. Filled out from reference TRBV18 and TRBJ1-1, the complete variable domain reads NAGVMQNPRHLVRRRGQEARLRCSPMKGHSHVYWYRQLPEEGLKFMVYLQKENIIDESGMPKERFSAEFPKEGPSILRIQQVVRGDSAAYFCASSPLSGGDEAFFGQGTRLTVV.

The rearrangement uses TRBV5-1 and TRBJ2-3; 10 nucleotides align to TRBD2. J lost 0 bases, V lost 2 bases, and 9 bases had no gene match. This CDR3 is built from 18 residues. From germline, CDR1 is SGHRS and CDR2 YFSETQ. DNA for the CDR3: TGCGCCAGCAGCTTTGCCATAGCGGGGGGATTTAGCACAGATACGCAGTATTTT. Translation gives CASSFAIAGGFSTDTQYF.

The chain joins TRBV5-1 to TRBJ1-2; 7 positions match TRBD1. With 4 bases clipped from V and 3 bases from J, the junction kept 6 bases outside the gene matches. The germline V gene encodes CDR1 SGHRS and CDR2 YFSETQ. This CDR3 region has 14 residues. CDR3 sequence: CASSITGTDYGYTF. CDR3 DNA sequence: TGCGCCAGCAGCATAACCGGGACAGACTATGGCTACACCTTC. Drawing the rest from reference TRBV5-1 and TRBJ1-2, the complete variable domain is KAGVTQTPRYLIKTRGQQVTLSCSPISGHRSVSWYQQTPGQGLQFLFEYFSETQRNKGNFPGRFSGRQFSNSRSEMNVSTLELGDSALYLCASSITGTDYGYTFGSGTRLTVV.

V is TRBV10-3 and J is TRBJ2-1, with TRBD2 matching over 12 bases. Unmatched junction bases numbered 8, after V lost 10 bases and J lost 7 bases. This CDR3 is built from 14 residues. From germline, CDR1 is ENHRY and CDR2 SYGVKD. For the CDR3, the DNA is TGTGCCACCTCGCTAGCGGGAGGGATAAATGAGCAGTTCTTC. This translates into CATSLAGGINEQFF.

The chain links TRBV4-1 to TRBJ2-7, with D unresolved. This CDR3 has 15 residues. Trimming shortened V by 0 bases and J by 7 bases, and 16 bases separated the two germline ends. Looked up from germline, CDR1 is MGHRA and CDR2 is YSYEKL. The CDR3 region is CASSQDPTASKEQYF. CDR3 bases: TGCGCCAGCAGCCAAGATCCCACAGCCTCCAAGGAGCAGTACTTC.

The DNA for the CDR3 is TGTGCCAGTAGACCGGACAGACTTAATGAAAAACTGTTTTTT. Amino acid sequence: CASRPDRLNEKLFF. V gene TRBV19 combines with J gene TRBJ1-4, with D possibly TRBD1 on 6 matching bases. V lost 6 bases and J lost 4, with 12 bases in between. CDR3 length: 14 amino acids. Germline CDR1 reads LNHDA; CDR2 reads SQIVND (reference sequence).

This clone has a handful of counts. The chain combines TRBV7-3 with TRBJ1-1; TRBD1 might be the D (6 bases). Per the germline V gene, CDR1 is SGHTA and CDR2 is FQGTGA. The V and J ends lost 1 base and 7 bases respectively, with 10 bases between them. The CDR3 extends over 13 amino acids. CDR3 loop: CASSLRGLGEAFF. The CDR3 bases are TGTGCCAGCAGCTTAAGGGGGCTAGGTGAAGCTTTCTTT.

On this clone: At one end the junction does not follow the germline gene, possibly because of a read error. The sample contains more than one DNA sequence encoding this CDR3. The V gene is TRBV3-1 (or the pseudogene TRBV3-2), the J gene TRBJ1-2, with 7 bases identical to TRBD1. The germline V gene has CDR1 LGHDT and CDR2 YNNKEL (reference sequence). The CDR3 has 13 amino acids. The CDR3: CASSQGTAYGYTF. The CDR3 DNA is TGTGCCAGCAGTCAAGGGACAGCCTATGGCTACACCTTC.

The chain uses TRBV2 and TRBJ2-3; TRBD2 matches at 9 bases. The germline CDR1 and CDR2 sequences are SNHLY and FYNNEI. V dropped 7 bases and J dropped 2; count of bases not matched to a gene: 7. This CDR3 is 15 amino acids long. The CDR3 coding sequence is TGTGCCAGCAACATACTAGCGGGTACCACAGATACGCAGTATTTT. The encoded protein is CASNILAGTTDTQYF.

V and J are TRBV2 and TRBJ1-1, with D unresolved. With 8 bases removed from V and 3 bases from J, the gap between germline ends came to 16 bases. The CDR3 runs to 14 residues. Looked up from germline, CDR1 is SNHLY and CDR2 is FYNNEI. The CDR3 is CASRREEEDTEAFF. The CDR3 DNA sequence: TGTGCCAGCCGAAGGGAGGAGGAGGACACTGAAGCTTTCTTT.

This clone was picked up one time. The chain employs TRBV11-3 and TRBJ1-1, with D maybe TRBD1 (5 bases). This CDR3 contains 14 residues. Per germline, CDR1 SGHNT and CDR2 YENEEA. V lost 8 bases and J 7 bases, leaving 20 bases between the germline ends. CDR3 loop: CASRILGGEGEAFF. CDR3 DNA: TGTGCCAGCCGGATCCTTGGGGGGGAAGGTGAAGCTTTCTTT.